These 25 T cell receptor beta chains originate from one sample sequenced in a study of CD8+CD57+ T cells in acquired aplastic anemia. Sequencing was done on patients that had shown CD8+CD57+ cell expansion by flow cytometry. The template used for profiling TCR beta VDJ and CDR3 was genomic DNA. TCRdb re-called the reads with MiXCR, one entry per CDR3 protein. The profile shows some 120,000 distinct CDR3 sequences, over 30% of them singletons. Sequenced material: sorted CD4+, CD8+, or CD8+CD57+ T cells (not recorded which) from PBMCs. The source is a human donor with aplastic anemia.

CDR3 protein: CSLSGGQSETQYF. The CDR3 bases are TGCAGCTTATCGGGGGGACAGTCAGAGACCCAGTACTTC. V usage is TRBV29-1 and J usage is TRBJ2-5; D might be TRBD1 or TRBD2, each matching 7 bases. There are 13 residues in the CDR3. V lost 8 bases and J 4 bases, leaving 17 bases between the germline ends. Germline V lookup: CDR1 SQVTM, CDR2 ANQGSEA.

This clonotype appeared many times. The chain is built from TRBV19 and TRBJ1-2; the D gene is possibly TRBD1 (5 bases). The V end lost 6 bases, the J end lost 5 bases, and 22 bases lay between the germline ends. The germline V gene encodes CDR1 LNHDA and CDR2 SQIVND (reference sequence). CDR3 length: 16 amino acids. The CDR3, as DNA: TGTGCCAGTAGGACCCAGGCGGCATCAGGGTTATATGGCTACACCTTC. Translated, it gives CASRTQAASGLYGYTF.

This clonotype was seen at least ten times. The chain is built from TRBV5-8 and TRBJ1-6; 7 nucleotides line up with TRBD1. The CDR3 is made up of 15 amino acids. J gave up 6 bases and V 1 base, and 4 bases lay outside the gene matches. Germline V gives CDR1 SGHTS, CDR2 YDEGEE. This chain's CDR3 is CASSLTGAFNSPLHF. The CDR3 DNA reads as TGTGCCAGCAGCTTGACAGGGGCCTTTAATTCACCCCTCCACTTT.

This clonotype was recorded many times. The chain has TRBV7-9 and TRBJ2-7; tentative D call: TRBD2 (6 bases). Germline V gene data show CDR1 as SEHNR and CDR2 as FQNEAQ (reference sequence). The V gene lost 0 bases and the J gene lost 6 bases, with 6 bases spanning the gap. There are 12 residues in the CDR3. In DNA, the CDR3 is TGTGCCAGCAGCTTAGCAGCGGGCGAGCAGTACTTC. Its translation is CASSLAAGEQYF.

J is TRBJ1-6 and V is TRBV20-1, with D hard to call. Deletions cut 6 bases from V and 10 bases from J, with 13 bases between. From germline, CDR1 is DFQATT and CDR2 SNEGSKA (reference sequence). This CDR3 has 12 residues. CDR3 sequence (DNA): TGCAGTGCAACCCGGACCGGATCACCCCTCCACTTT. Translating gives CSATRTGSPLHF.

This clonotype was seen at least ten times. This rearrangement joins TRBV12-5 to TRBJ1-5, with unresolved D. V lost 4 bases and J lost 7, with 11 bases in between. The germline CDR1 and CDR2 sequences are LGHNT and FRNRAP. The CDR3 contains 13 residues. The CDR3 bases are TGTGCTAGTGGTTATGACATTCGGCAGCCCCAGCATTTT. This codes for CASGYDIRQPQHF.

Ten or more counts support this clonotype. The V and J genes are TRBV2 and TRBJ1-2, with D possibly matching TRBD1 (5 bases). The CDR3 spans 13 residues. CDR1 is SNHLY, CDR2 FYNNEI, per germline. V was pared by 3 bases and J by 5 bases, with 10 bases between. The CDR3 protein is CASSDPTEYGYTF. CDR3 sequence (DNA): TGTGCCAGCAGTGACCCGACAGAATATGGCTACACCTTC.

Ten or more counts support this clonotype. V and J are TRBV25-1 and TRBJ1-1, with 8 positions matching TRBD1. Losses at the gene ends were 3 bases for V and 3 bases for J; bases not matched to a gene: 6. The CDR3 spans 15 residues. The germline gives CDR1 MGHDK, CDR2 SYGVNS. DNA of the CDR3: TGTGCCAGCAGTGATACGACAGGGGTCTACACTGAAGCTTTCTTT. This translates into CASSDTTGVYTEAFF.

This clonotype showed up many times. This sequence joins TRBV2 and TRBJ2-7; perhaps TRBD1 as D (6 bases). The CDR3 runs to 14 residues. The V gene's germline CDR1 is SNHLY and CDR2 FYNNEI. The V and J ends lost 10 bases and 4 bases respectively, with 20 bases between them. CDR3 sequence reads: CATAKQQGSYEQYF. CDR3 bases: TGTGCCACCGCAAAGCAGCAGGGGAGTTACGAGCAGTACTTC.

There are a few counts of this clonotype. Possible read error: a much larger clone is one base away. This chain connects TRBV5-5 to TRBJ2-5, with a tentative D call TRBD1 (6 bases). The CDR3 is 15 residues long. CDR1 SGHKS and CDR2 YYEKEE come from the germline V gene (reference sequence). The DNA of the CDR3 is TGTGCCAGCAGCCCCGCCCTGGGGGCAATAGAGGCCCAGTACTTC. Amino acid sequence: CASSPALGAIEAQYF. Based on the CDR3 plus reference TRBV5-5 and TRBJ2-5, the full variable domain is DAGVTQSPTHLIKTRGQQVTLRCSPISGHKSVSWYQQVLGQGPQFIFQYYEKEERGRGNFPDRFSARQFPNYSSELNVNALLLGDSALYLCASSPALGAIEAQYFGPGTRLLVL.

V usage is TRBV19 and J usage is TRBJ2-7; TRBD1 is a possible D gene (6 bases). Germline V gene lookup returns CDR1 LNHDA and CDR2 SQIVND (reference sequence). Between the trimmed V and J ends, which lost 7 bases and 5 bases, there was a span of 21 bases. This CDR3 spans 15 amino acids. The CDR3, as DNA: TGTGCCAGTATGCCCACCCAACAGGGCCCCAACGAGCAGTACTTC. Protein: CASMPTQQGPNEQYF.

This clonotype was counted ten times or more. The rearrangement links TRBV14 to TRBJ1-3, with TRBD1 as a possible D gene (5 bases). Trimming cost V 0 bases and J 2 bases, with 14 bases left between them. The CDR3 extends over 17 amino acids. Germline CDR1 is SGHDN and CDR2 is FVKESK. The CDR3 sequence is CASSQDLVGTAGNTIYF. The DNA for the CDR3 is TGTGCCAGCAGCCAAGATCTAGTAGGGACTGCTGGAAACACCATATATTTT. Based on the CDR3 plus reference TRBV14 and TRBJ1-3, the full variable domain is EAGVTQFPSHSVIEKGQTVTLRCDPISGHDNLYWYRRVMGKEIKFLLHFVKESKQDESGMPNNRFLAERTGGTYSTLKVQPAELEDSGVYFCASSQDLVGTAGNTIYFGEGSWLTVV.

This clonotype was found many times. The chain recombines TRBV19 with TRBJ2-3; 9 bases map to TRBD1. Germline CDR1 LNHDA, CDR2 SQIVND (reference sequence). The CDR3 is 16 residues long. V shed 5 bases, J shed 4 bases, and the junction held 10 bases outside the gene matches. As DNA, the CDR3 is TGTGCCAGTAGTCCTTCCGGGACAGGGAGATCAGATACGCAGTATTTT. Translation gives CASSPSGTGRSDTQYF. The entire variable domain, with the rest obtained from reference TRBV19 and TRBJ2-3, is as follows: DGGITQSPKYLFRKEGQNVTLSCEQNLNHDAMYWYRQDPGQGLRLIYYSQIVNDFQKGDIAEGYSVSREKKESFPLTVTSAQKNPTAFYLCASSPSGTGRSDTQYFGPGTRLTVL.

The chain employs TRBV28 and TRBJ2-5; D ambiguous. The germline V and J ends were trimmed by 2 bases and 9 bases, with 10 bases remaining between them. The CDR3 spans 12 residues. The V gene's germline CDR1 is MDHEN and CDR2 SYDVKM. CDR3 DNA: TGTGCCAGCAGTTTACCGCTTGCGCCCCAGTACTTC. It encodes CASSLPLAPQYF.

This clonotype has ten or more counts. This chain joins TRBV3-1 and TRBJ1-2, with TRBD1 as a possible D gene (6 bases). Germline V gene data show CDR1 as LGHDT and CDR2 as YNNKEL (reference sequence). V was cut by 4 bases and J by 0 bases, with 18 bases left in between. CDR3 length equals 17 residues. The CDR3 nucleotides read TGTGCCAGCAGCCCAGCGGAGGGGGTACTAGCTAACTATGGCTACACCTTC. Amino acid sequence: CASSPAEGVLANYGYTF.

As regards this clonotype: A much larger clonotype is one base distant, so this may be a read error. The rearrangement uses TRBV20-1 and TRBJ2-1; 10 nucleotides line up with TRBD2. This CDR3 region has 14 residues. Germline-derived CDR1 and CDR2 are DFQATT and SNEGSKA (reference sequence). The CDR3 coding sequence is TGCAGTGCTCCTATGGGACTAGCGTCCAATGAGCGGTTCTTC. Protein sequence: CSAPMGLASNERFF.

Remarks on this clonotype: At one boundary the junction diverges from the germline segment, which might be a read error. The gene calls are TRBV7-2 and TRBJ2-7, with D possibly TRBD2 on 5 matching bases. From germline, CDR1 is SGHTA and CDR2 FQGNSA. This CDR3 is 16 amino acids long. CDR3 nucleotides: TGTGCCAGCAGCTTAGCCGGGATACCTTCCACCTACGGGCAGTACTTC. Protein sequence: CASSLAGIPSTYGQYF.

This clonotype was recorded at least ten times. V usage is TRBV24-1 and J usage is TRBJ1-1, with 8 bases fitting TRBD1. The V gene end was trimmed by 5 bases and the J gene end by 1 base; junction bases not matched to a gene: 5. This CDR3 has 15 amino acids. Germline V gene data show CDR1 as KGHDR and CDR2 as SFDVKD. In nucleotides, the CDR3 is TGTGCCACCAGTGCTGCCGGGACAGGGAACACTGAAGCTTTCTTT. It yields the protein CATSAAGTGNTEAFF.

The V and J genes are TRBV29-1 and TRBJ1-2, with D possibly TRBD1 on 6 matching bases. Per germline, CDR1 SQVTM and CDR2 ANQGSEA. CDR3 size: 12 residues. Trimming removed 8 bases at V and 3 bases at J, with 13 bases between. The CDR3 loop is CSREGGDYGYTF. CDR3 DNA: TGCAGCCGGGAAGGGGGGGACTATGGCTACACCTTC.

This clonotype was recorded many times. This rearrangement joins TRBV20-1 to TRBJ1-1; D uncertain. V was shortened by 1 base and J by 8 bases, with 5 bases between the two germline ends. CDR3 size: 10 residues. Germline-derived CDR1 and CDR2 are DFQATT and SNEGSKA (reference sequence). This chain's CDR3 is CSARGEEAFF. CDR3 nucleotide sequence: TGCAGTGCTAGAGGGGAAGAAGCTTTCTTT.

This clonotype showed up just a few times. The chain employs TRBV6-2 or TRBV6-3 and TRBJ1-3; 7 bases line up with TRBD1. Germline CDR1 MNHEY, CDR2 SVGEGT. This CDR3 region has 16 residues. V lost 6 bases to trimming and J lost 0 bases; unmatched junction nucleotides: 8. In nucleotides, the CDR3 is TGTGCCAGCAGCCTCCGGGACAGAAGCTCTGGAAACACCATATATTTT. Translating gives CASSLRDRSSGNTIYF.

This clonotype appeared a few times. The CDR3 nucleotides are TGTGCCAGCAGCCCTGCGGGCCGACCTCGGTCCTACAATGAGCAGTTCTTC. Protein product: CASSPAGRPRSYNEQFF. V gene TRBV11-2 combines with J gene TRBJ2-1, with D maybe TRBD2 (5 bases). V lost 5 bases, J lost 1 base, and 18 bases lay in between. Germline assignment: CDR1 SGHAT and CDR2 FQNNGV. The CDR3 has 17 residues.

A few counts support this clonotype. The chain combines TRBV25-1 with TRBJ2-1, with a tentative D call TRBD2 (7 bases). This CDR3 has 17 amino acids. Germline CDR1 is MGHDK and CDR2 is SYGVNS. The V end was cut by 2 bases, the J end by 6 bases, with 20 bases between. In DNA, the CDR3 is TGTGCCAGCAGTGAACCCGTAAGGGGGGGAGGGCTCAATGAGCAGTTCTTC. It yields the protein CASSEPVRGGGLNEQFF.

This clonotype was detected many times. The chain has TRBV7-8 and TRBJ2-3; D is possibly TRBD2 (5 bases). Germline lookup yields CDR1 SGHVS and CDR2 FQNEAQ. The V gene lost 0 bases and the J gene lost 6 bases, with 10 bases spanning the gap. This CDR3 is 14 amino acids long. The CDR3 nucleotides are TGTGCCAGCAGCTTAGCTCTAGCAGAGGATACGCAGTATTTT. It codes for CASSLALAEDTQYF.

The V call is TRBV14, the J call TRBJ2-3; 10 bases are a match to TRBD2. The V segment lost 1 base and the J segment 3 bases; nucleotides outside the gene matches: 10. Germline V gene sequence: CDR1 SGHDN, CDR2 FVKESK. This CDR3 comprises 18 residues. The CDR3 DNA reads as TGTGCCAGCAGCCAAGGTTTCCTAGCGGGGGACCGAACAGATACGCAGTATTTT. It encodes CASSQGFLAGDRTDTQYF.